This TCR beta chain appears in the sequencing data of a study of blood T cells in healthy people across ages. The germline CDR1 and CDR2 sequences are SQVTM and ANQGSEA. This CDR3 has 15 amino acids. After removal of 6 bases from V and 4 bases from J, the junction contained 11 bases not matched to a gene. Notes on the study in general: The unsorted PBMCs prevented any conclusive comparison of naive versus antigen-experienced cells. While age rose, TCR beta diversity per million T cells dropped in a roughly linear way. Researchers judged that diversity estimates from one million T cells fell short of true values.

The second PCR ran roughly 6 to 11 cycles with a sample-barcoded 5' primer and J-beta primers. TCRdb reanalysed the 5' RACE reads using MiXCR and keeps one entry per CDR3 protein. There are about 970,000 distinct CDR3 sequences in the sample; roughly 51% occur only once, and roughly a fifth lies in the top ten. Comments on this clonotype: Its cognate antigen is unknown.

The chain joins TRBV29-1 to TRBJ2-1; 8 bases match TRBD2. The source is an older woman in good health. The sample comprised blood. The CDR3 DNA reads as TGCAGCGTACCTAAGCGGGAGCTTCGATACAATGAGCAGTTCTTC. Translating gives CSVPKRELRYNEQFF.